This TCR beta chain was identified during a study of T cell responses to AZD1222 COVID-19 vaccine. Findings and caveats of the study: Researchers took repertoire samples only after the peak T cell response had come. Epitopes outside B.1.351 and B.1.1.7 mutated regions reportedly drew nearly half of spike TCRs. The sample set comprised mostly white British donors with more females, and clonal diversity was possibly underestimated. At baseline, just six or seven AZD1222 recipients tested seropositive.

Libraries were prepared by immunoSEQ multiplex PCR; TCRdb keeps only in-frame clonotypes and omits some of them. Of roughly 160,000 clones in the sample, approximately 90% are singletons; the top ten hold approximately 1.2%. The V gene lost 4 bases and the J gene lost 6 bases, with 22 bases spanning the gap. Germline CDR1 and CDR2: GTSNPN and SVGIG (reference sequence). The CDR3 consists of 17 residues. With regard to this clone: The antigen is unknown.

The source was peripheral blood, collected 28 days after the second AZD1222 dose. The rearrangement links TRBV30 to TRBJ1-6; D perhaps matches TRBD1 (6 bases). This receptor was taken from an adult who received the AZD1222 COVID-19 vaccine. This CDR3 is CAWTTQMGRGGNSPLHF. CDR3 sequence (DNA): TGTGCCTGGACCACACAGATGGGCAGGGGAGGTAATTCACCCCTCCACTTT.